This TCR beta chain was observed in a study of shared clonotypes between healthy human individuals. The investigators split CD4+ cells into a CD45RA+ naive subset and a CD45RA-negative memory subset. Germline loops: CDR1 SGHRS, CDR2 YFSETQ. This CDR3 has 13 amino acids. The V end lost 6 bases, the J end lost 3 bases, and 11 bases lay between the germline ends. On this clone: Its antigen is still unknown.

Study-wide points: Depth was large, yet rarefaction showed that sorted-subset sequencing was incomplete. The represented genetic and exposure-history diversity was limited by the small number of donors. Naive subsets generally exceeded memory subsets in estimated richness.

Data came from immunoSEQ multiplex PCR; TCRdb stores just in-frame clones and leaves some out. The sample has more than 1.2 million clones; roughly 98.5% are singletons. The chain employs TRBV5-1 and TRBJ2-3; tentatively, D is TRBD1 (5 bases). What was sequenced was naive CD4+ T cells sorted from blood. Subset specified: CD45RA+ positively selected. This TCR derives from a young man in good health. In DNA, the CDR3 is TGCGCCAGCACCGACCAGGGAACAGATACGCAGTATTTT. As protein: CASTDQGTDTQYF.